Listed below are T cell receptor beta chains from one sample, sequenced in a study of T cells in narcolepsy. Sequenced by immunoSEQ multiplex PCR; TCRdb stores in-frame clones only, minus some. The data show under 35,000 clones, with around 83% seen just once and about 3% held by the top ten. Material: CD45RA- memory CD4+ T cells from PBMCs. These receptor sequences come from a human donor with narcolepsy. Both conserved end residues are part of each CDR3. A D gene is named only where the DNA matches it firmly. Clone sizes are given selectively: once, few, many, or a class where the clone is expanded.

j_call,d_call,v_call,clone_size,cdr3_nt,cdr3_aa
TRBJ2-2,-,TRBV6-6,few,TGTGCCAGCAGTTACCTCACATCTGCCACCGGGGAGCTGTTTTTT,CASSYLTSATGELFF
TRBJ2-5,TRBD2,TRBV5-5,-,TGTGCCAGCAGCTTAACAATGGGTAGCGGGGGCCAAGAGACCCAGTACTTC,CASSLTMGSGGQETQYF
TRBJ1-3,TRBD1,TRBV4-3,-,TGCGCCAGCAGCCGAGAGGACAGGGGGGGTTCTGGAAACACCATATATTTT,CASSREDRGGSGNTIYF
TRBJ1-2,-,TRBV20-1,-,TGCAGTGCAGGACACCAGTATGGCTACACCTTC,CSAGHQYGYTF
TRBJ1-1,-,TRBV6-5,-,TGTGCCAGCAGTTACGGGGGCACCCCCACTTTT,CASSYGGTPTF
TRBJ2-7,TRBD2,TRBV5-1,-,TGCGCCAGCAGCTTGAGGCTAGCGGGGGGGCACTTCTACGAGCAGTACTTC,CASSLRLAGGHFYEQYF
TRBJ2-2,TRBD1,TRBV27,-,TGTGCCAGCAGTCAGGGACAGGTTTACACCGGGGAGCTGTTTTTT,CASSQGQVYTGELFF
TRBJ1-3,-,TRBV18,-,TGTGCCAGCTCAGCATTTGTATCCGGGAAAATCACTGGAAACACCATATATTTT,CASSAFVSGKITGNTIYF
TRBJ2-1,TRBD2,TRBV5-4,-,TGTGCCAGCAGCTTTCTAGCGGGGGGGCGGGATGAGCAGTTCTTC,CASSFLAGGRDEQFF
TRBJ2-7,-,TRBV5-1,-,TGCGCCAGCAAAGAGGAGGTAGCGGCCTACGAGCAGTACTTC,CASKEEVAAYEQYF
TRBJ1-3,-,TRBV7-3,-,TGTGCCAGCAGCGCGGACGGATATGGGGACACCATATATTTT,CASSADGYGDTIYF
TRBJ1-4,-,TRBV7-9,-,TGTGCCAGCAGCTTCCTCCAGGGGACTAATGAAAAACTGTTTTTT,CASSFLQGTNEKLFF
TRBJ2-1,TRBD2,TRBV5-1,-,TGCGCCAGCAGCTTGGAACTAGCGGGGGGGAATGAGCAGTTCTTC,CASSLELAGGNEQFF
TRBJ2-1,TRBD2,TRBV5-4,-,TGTGCCAGCAGCCGCAGCGGGGGGTCCTCCTACAATGAGCAGTTCTTC,CASSRSGGSSYNEQFF
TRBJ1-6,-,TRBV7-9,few,TGTGCCAGCAGGGGGCGGGCCCTCCACTTT,CASRGRALHF
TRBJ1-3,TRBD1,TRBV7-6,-,TGTGCCAGCAGCTCCGACCGACAGGGAACCCCTAGGGGAAACACCATATATTTT,CASSSDRQGTPRGNTIYF
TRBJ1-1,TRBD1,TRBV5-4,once,TGTGCCAGCAGTTCGGGACAGGACCACACTGAAGCTTTCTTT,CASSSGQDHTEAFF
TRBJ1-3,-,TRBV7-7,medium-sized,TGTGCCAGCAGCCAGGGCCCTGGAAACACCATATATTTT,CASSQGPGNTIYF
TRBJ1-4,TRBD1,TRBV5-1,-,TGCGCCAGCGCCCGAGGCAGGGGGGGAAAACTGTTTTTT,CASARGRGGKLFF
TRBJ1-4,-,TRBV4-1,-,TGCGCCAGCAGCCAAGAGTCGACCCGACCAAACCTGGGAAAACTGTTTTTT,CASSQESTRPNLGKLFF
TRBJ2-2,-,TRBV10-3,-,TGTGCCATCAGTGACAGGGGGGCCGGGGAGCTGTTTTTT,CAISDRGAGELFF
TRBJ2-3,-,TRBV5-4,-,TGTGCCAGCAGTCCCCTAGGAGGGGGGCAGTCAGATACGCAGTATTTT,CASSPLGGGQSDTQYF